These 27 T cell receptor beta chains came from one sample sequenced in a study of T cells after yellow fever vaccination. A single record per CDR3 protein comes from TCRdb applying MiXCR to the 5' RACE reads. The sample has 450,000 to 600,000 distinct CDR3 sequences; approximately 15% are singletons. The material was PBMCs, obtained on the day of the yellow fever booster vaccination. The receptors derive from a man in his thirties or forties who received the YFV17D yellow fever vaccine.

In its sample, this clonotype was seen a few times. V usage is TRBV18 and J usage is TRBJ2-1; the D gene is possibly TRBD1 (5 bases). Germline CDR1 is KGHSH and CDR2 is LQKENI. The CDR3 runs 13 residues. Trimming left V 4 bases short and J 9 bases short, with 13 bases between. CDR3 protein: CASSLDRLGEQFF. CDR3 nucleotide sequence: TGTGCCAGCTCACTCGACAGACTCGGTGAGCAGTTCTTC.

This clonotype was seen a handful of times. The rearrangement links TRBV7-2 to TRBJ2-7, with a tentative D call TRBD1 (7 bases). The ends were cut back, 5 bases at V and 5 bases at J, with 16 bases in the middle. The germline CDR1 and CDR2 sequences are SGHTA and FQGNSA. This CDR3 has 14 amino acids. The CDR3 here is CASSPYRGGNEQYF. CDR3 coding DNA: TGTGCCAGCAGCCCTTACAGGGGAGGCAACGAGCAGTACTTC.

In its sample, this clonotype was seen a few times. The chain is built from TRBV7-9 and TRBJ2-6, with D possibly matching TRBD1 (5 bases). Germline V gives CDR1 SEHNR, CDR2 FQNEAQ (reference sequence). Trimming pared 9 bases from V and 0 bases from J, leaving 12 bases between. The CDR3 covers 15 residues. CDR3 amino acids: CASRTTNSGANVLTF. CDR3 DNA sequence: TGTGCCAGTCGGACAACAAACTCTGGGGCCAACGTCCTGACTTTC.

For this clonotype: Given the absence of the conserved phenylalanine or tryptophan at the CDR3 end, a read error is likely. The chain couples TRBV7-9 to TRBJ2-2; tentatively, D is TRBD2 (5 bases). Germline CDR1 reads SEHNR; CDR2 reads FQNEAQ (reference sequence). The CDR3 has 15 amino acids. Between the trimmed V and J ends, which lost 2 bases and 1 base, there was a span of 8 bases. CDR3 protein: CASSLPAVNTGELFL. The CDR3 nucleotides read TGTGCCAGCAGCTTACCAGCGGTGAACACCGGGGAGCTGTTTCTT.

The chain carries TRBV18 and TRBJ1-1, with TRBD1 identical over 7 bases. Germline trimming cut 2 bases from V and 1 base from J; bases unmatched to any gene: 4. The CDR3 length is 15 residues. Looked up from germline, CDR1 is KGHSH and CDR2 is LQKENI. The CDR3 region is CASSPRRQGNTEAFF. In DNA form, the CDR3 reads TGTGCCAGCTCACCAAGGAGACAGGGGAACACTGAAGCTTTCTTT.

The chain links TRBV7-9 to TRBJ2-2; 9 bases are a match to TRBD1. The germline V gene has CDR1 SEHNR and CDR2 FQNEAQ (reference sequence). The CDR3 covers 15 residues. J gave up 5 bases and V 5 bases, and 6 bases lay outside the gene matches. The CDR3 protein is CASSATGTGTGELFF. The CDR3 region has the DNA TGTGCCAGCAGCGCTACCGGGACAGGGACCGGGGAGCTGTTTTTT.

Only a few counts were recorded for this clonotype. V and J are TRBV14 and TRBJ2-5; possible D gene TRBD1, 5 bases. The germline V and J ends were trimmed by 1 base and 0 bases, with 12 bases remaining between them. The germline V gene has CDR1 SGHDN and CDR2 FVKESK. The CDR3 contains 16 residues. CDR3 in amino acids: CASSQGRATYQETQYF. CDR3 bases: TGTGCCAGCAGCCAAGGCAGGGCGACCTACCAAGAGACCCAGTACTTC.

This clonotype was picked up one time. This chain joins TRBV12-3 or TRBV12-4 and TRBJ1-6; D call uncertain. The CDR3 is 13 residues long. With 6 bases removed from V and 6 bases from J, the gap between germline ends came to 9 bases. The CDR3 spells CASRRHLNSPLHF. The CDR3 coding sequence is TGTGCCAGCAGAAGACACCTTAATTCACCCCTCCACTTT.

This clonotype turned up a few times. This chain joins TRBV20-1 and TRBJ2-2, with D uncertain. Trimming removed 4 bases from V and 1 base from J, with 7 bases in between. Germline V gives CDR1 DFQATT, CDR2 SNEGSKA (reference sequence). The CDR3 extends over 13 amino acids. In DNA, the CDR3 is TGCAGTGCTAAAGATTTGAACACCGGGGAGCTGTTTTTT. It encodes CSAKDLNTGELFF.

This clonotype appeared a few times. The chain combines TRBV29-1 with TRBJ2-5; possibly TRBD2 for D (6 bases). V dropped 7 bases and J dropped 2 bases, with 11 bases sitting between them. Germline V gene sequence: CDR1 SQVTM, CDR2 ANQGSEA. The CDR3 is 12 residues long. The CDR3 loop is CSASGLQETQYF. The CDR3 nucleotides are TGCAGCGCCTCGGGACTTCAAGAGACCCAGTACTTC.

This chain uses TRBV12-3 or TRBV12-4 with TRBJ2-5; D perhaps matches TRBD2 (5 bases). This CDR3 comprises 17 residues. V lost 6 bases and J 2 bases, leaving 22 bases between the germline ends. In DNA form, the CDR3 reads TGTGCCAGCAGCAAATCACCGCCGAGCGGCCCACAAGAGACCCAGTACTTC. Protein: CASSKSPPSGPQETQYF.

This clonotype appeared a few times. V gene TRBV9 combines with J gene TRBJ1-5; D is undetermined. CDR3 length: 14 residues. V lost 3 bases and J lost 0, with 7 bases in between. Germline V gene sequence: CDR1 SGDLS, CDR2 YYNGEE. CDR3 bases: TGTGCCAGCAGCGAGGGCATTAGCAATCAGCCCCAGCATTTT. Translating gives CASSEGISNQPQHF.

The V call is TRBV30, the J call TRBJ2-3; weak D call: TRBD2 (7 bases). Between the trimmed V and J ends, which lost 4 bases and 7 bases, there was a span of 15 bases. Germline V gives CDR1 GTSNPN, CDR2 SVGIG (reference sequence). This CDR3 region has 13 residues. The CDR3 coding sequence is TGTGCCTGGACCCCCCACGGGGGGCATACGCAGTATTTT. Protein: CAWTPHGGHTQYF.

The V call is TRBV20-1, the J call TRBJ2-1; TRBD1 matches at 10 bases. The CDR3 is made up of 14 amino acids. In germline, CDR1 is DFQATT, CDR2 SNEGSKA (reference sequence). V shed 6 bases, J shed 1 base, and the junction held 3 bases outside the gene matches. The CDR3 nucleotides read TGCAGTGCCTGGACAGGGGGTTCCTACAATGAGCAGTTCTTC. Encoded protein: CSAWTGGSYNEQFF.

This clonotype appeared a few times. J is TRBJ2-7 and V is TRBV3-1; D unresolved. The CDR3 extends over 15 amino acids. Germline lookup yields CDR1 LGHDT and CDR2 YNNKEL (reference sequence). V gave up 3 bases and J gave up 4 bases, with 16 bases separating them. CDR3 in DNA: TGTGCCAGCAGCCAGGGTCCGGGTGAGCCTTACGAGCAGTACTTC. It encodes CASSQGPGEPYEQYF.

This clonotype came up a few times. This chain joins TRBV12-5 and TRBJ2-7; 11 nucleotides match TRBD2. The CDR3 is 16 residues long. Germline loops: CDR1 LGHNT, CDR2 FRNRAP. Germline trimming cut 4 bases from V and 0 bases from J; bases unmatched to any gene: 5. CDR3 nucleotides: TGTGCTAGTGGTTCGACTAGCGGGACGAGCTCCTACGAGCAGTACTTC. Protein sequence: CASGSTSGTSSYEQYF.

The sample holds a few counts of this clonotype. The genes are TRBV20-1 and TRBJ2-7, with 9 bases that match TRBD2. Germline trimming cut 6 bases from V and 2 bases from J; bases unmatched to any gene: 8. Germline lookup yields CDR1 DFQATT and CDR2 SNEGSKA (reference sequence). This CDR3 region has 14 residues. The CDR3 nucleotides read TGCAGTGCGTCTTTAGCGGGAGAAGCCTACGAGCAGTACTTC. It translates to CSASLAGEAYEQYF.

This clonotype showed up many times. V is TRBV12-3 or TRBV12-4 and J is TRBJ2-4; TRBD1 agrees at 7 bases. V trimming: 7 bases; J trimming: 6 bases; junction bases outside the gene matches: 12. The CDR3 spans 15 residues. The chain's CDR3 is CASTKGQKEGNIQYF. The CDR3 nucleotides read TGTGCCAGCACCAAGGGACAGAAAGAAGGAAACATTCAGTACTTC.

This chain uses TRBV7-2 with TRBJ2-7; tentatively, D is TRBD2 (6 bases). Deletions cut 2 bases from V and 6 bases from J, with 17 bases between. The CDR3 consists of 15 residues. Germline values: CDR1 SGHTA, CDR2 FQGNSA. Here the CDR3 reads CASSLPGGIKGEQYF. The DNA for the CDR3 is TGTGCCAGCAGCTTACCCGGGGGAATTAAAGGCGAGCAGTACTTC.

Points on this clonotype: Compared with germline, one end of the junction differs, possibly owing to a read error. In nucleotides, the CDR3 is TGTGCCAGCAGTAACTCGGACAGGGGCTATGGCTACACCTTC. Translated: CASSNSDRGYGYTF. V and J are TRBV6-5 and TRBJ1-2, with 9 bases lining up with TRBD1. The CDR3 totals 14 residues. From germline, CDR1 is MNHEY and CDR2 SVGAGI.

This rearrangement joins TRBV20-1 to TRBJ2-3; D remains ambiguous. The CDR3 is 14 amino acids. V lost 5 bases and J 3 bases, leaving 15 bases between the germline ends. Per the germline V gene, CDR1 is DFQATT and CDR2 is SNEGSKA (reference sequence). Here the CDR3 DNA reads TGCAGTGCTCCTAACACACGCGGAACAGATACGCAGTATTTT. This translates into CSAPNTRGTDTQYF.

The rearrangement joins TRBV30 to TRBJ1-6; TRBD1 is a possible D gene (5 bases). V was trimmed by 2 bases and J by 8 bases, leaving 10 bases between them. The germline V gene has CDR1 GTSNPN and CDR2 SVGIG (reference sequence). This CDR3 has 13 residues. CDR3 sequence (DNA): TGTGCCTGGAGTCAGGGCAGAGATTCACCCCTCCACTTT. This encodes CAWSQGRDSPLHF. The full variable domain, with the rest looked up from reference TRBV30 and TRBJ1-6, is SQTIHQWPATLVQPVGSPLSLECTVEGTSNPNLYWYRQAAGRGLQLLFYSVGIGQISSEVPQNLSASRPQDRQFILSSKKLLLSDSGFYLCAWSQGRDSPLHFGNGTRLTVT.

The J gene is TRBJ2-1, the V gene TRBV7-8; no definite D call. The CDR3 has 16 residues. Germline V gene sequence: CDR1 SGHVS, CDR2 FQNEAQ. V lost 5 bases to trimming and J lost 4 bases, with 18 bases between them. The CDR3 region has the DNA TGTGCCAGCAGCCCCTCCCCCGGAAATAGGTACAATGAGCAGTTCTTC. It translates to CASSPSPGNRYNEQFF.

Comment on this clonotype: One end of the junction varies from germline; a read error may be responsible. The V call is TRBV3-1, the J call TRBJ2-7; D gene unclear. The CDR3 runs to 14 residues. CDR1 is LGHDT and CDR2 is YNNKEL in the germline V gene (reference sequence). This CDR3 reads CASSQDSKFYEQYF. The CDR3 DNA sequence: TGTGCCAGCAGCCAAGATTCGAAGTTTTACGAACAGTACTTC.

J is TRBJ2-1 and V is TRBV4-3; 8 bases are a match to TRBD2. CDR1 LGHNA and CDR2 YSLEER come from the germline V gene. CDR3 size: 15 residues. V was pared by 2 bases and J by 3 bases, with 3 bases of the junction left unmatched. CDR3 residues: CASSQSAGVYNEQFF. CDR3 sequence (DNA): TGCGCCAGCAGCCAATCAGCGGGGGTCTACAATGAGCAGTTCTTC.

This clonotype was observed a handful of times. This chain uses TRBV4-2 with TRBJ1-4, with D perhaps matching TRBD1 (5 bases). V gave up 4 bases and J gave up 5 bases, with 14 bases separating them. Germline V gene data show CDR1 as LGHNA and CDR2 as YNFKEQ. The CDR3 has 15 amino acids. CDR3 sequence reads: CASSPSTASNEKLFF. As DNA, the CDR3 is TGTGCCAGCAGCCCATCGACAGCATCGAATGAAAAACTGTTTTTT.

This clonotype was detected a few times. The chain joins TRBV20-1 to TRBJ2-2; D unresolved. Germline V gene data show CDR1 as DFQATT and CDR2 as SNEGSKA (reference sequence). V was cut by 1 base and J by 5 bases, with 11 bases left in between. CDR3 size: 14 residues. The DNA of the CDR3 is TGCAGTGCTAGAGTGATCGTGGGTACCGGGGAGCTGTTTTTT. Protein: CSARVIVGTGELFF.